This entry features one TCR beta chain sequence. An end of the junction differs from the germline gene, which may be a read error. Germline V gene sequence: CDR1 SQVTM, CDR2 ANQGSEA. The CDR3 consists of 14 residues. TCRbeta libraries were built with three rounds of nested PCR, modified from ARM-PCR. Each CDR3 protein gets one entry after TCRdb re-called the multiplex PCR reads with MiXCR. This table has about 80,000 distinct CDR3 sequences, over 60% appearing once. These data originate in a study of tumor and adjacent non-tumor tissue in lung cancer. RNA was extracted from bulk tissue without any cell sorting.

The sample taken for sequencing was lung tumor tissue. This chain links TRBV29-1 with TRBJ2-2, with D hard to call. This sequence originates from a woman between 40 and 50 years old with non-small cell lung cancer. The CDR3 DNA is TGCAGCGTGTCTCAAGTTTCGAACACCGGAGAGCTGTTTTTT. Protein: CSVSQVSNTGELFF.